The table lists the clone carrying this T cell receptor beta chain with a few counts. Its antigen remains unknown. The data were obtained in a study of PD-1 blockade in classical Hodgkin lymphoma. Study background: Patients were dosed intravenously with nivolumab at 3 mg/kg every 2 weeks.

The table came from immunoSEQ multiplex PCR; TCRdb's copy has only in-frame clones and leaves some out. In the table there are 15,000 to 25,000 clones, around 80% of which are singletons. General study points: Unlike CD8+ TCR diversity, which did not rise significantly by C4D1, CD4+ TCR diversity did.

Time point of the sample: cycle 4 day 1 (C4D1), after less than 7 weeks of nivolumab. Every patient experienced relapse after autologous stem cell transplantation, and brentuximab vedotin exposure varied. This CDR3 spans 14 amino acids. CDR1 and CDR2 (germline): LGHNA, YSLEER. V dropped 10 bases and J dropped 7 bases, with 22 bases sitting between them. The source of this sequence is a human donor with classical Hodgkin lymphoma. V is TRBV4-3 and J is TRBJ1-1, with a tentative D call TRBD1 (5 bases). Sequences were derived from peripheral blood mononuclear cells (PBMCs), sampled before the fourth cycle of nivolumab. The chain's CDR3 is CANPPGTPRGEAFF. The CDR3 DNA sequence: TGCGCCAATCCTCCCGGGACTCCTAGGGGTGAAGCTTTCTTT.